Listed below are T cell receptor beta chains from one sample, sequenced in a study of glioma-infiltrating T cells. TCRdb independently ran MiXCR on the multiplex PCR reads; one entry per CDR3 protein. The table shows some 93,000 distinct CDR3 sequences, with around 40% occurring only once. The sequenced material came from glioma tissue, nonneoplastic brain tissue, or PBMCs (not recorded which). These receptor sequences come from a human donor with low-grade glioma or glioblastoma, undergoing nonglioma brain surgery, or in good health (not recorded which). CDR3s leave out the opening cysteine and the closing phenylalanine or tryptophan. Size tells how often a clone was seen (once, few, many) or the class of an expanded clone, and some rows leave it out.

NA	TRBV6-2/TRBV6-3	TRBJ2-1	ASSRTLNNGQS
NA	TRBV19	TRBJ1-2	ASSIGTGPSNYGYT
many	TRBV2	TRBJ2-3	ASRPGGAGDTDTQY
NA	TRBV4-1	TRBJ2-3	ASSGQGSTDTQY
NA	TRBV27	TRBJ2-1	ATRQDRASEQF
many	TRBV7-8	TRBJ2-7	ASSLVDRGLSYEQY
NA	TRBV5-1	TRBJ2-7	ASSLPSGGTKEQY
many	TRBV6-2/TRBV6-3	TRBJ2-4	ASRLRTGEYIQY
many	TRBV5-4	TRBJ2-3	ASRSTSGEADTQY
once	TRBV20-1	TRBJ2-5	SAEPDREGETQY
many	TRBV12-3/TRBV12-4	TRBJ1-4	ASRFPGVSKLF
many	TRBV24-1	TRBJ2-2	ATSDFSRGRAGELF
NA	TRBV4-1	TRBJ2-5	ASSLAGKGAKTQY
many	TRBV4-2	TRBJ2-1	ASSHLLAGSNEQF
many	TRBV7-9	TRBJ1-4	ASSLDGTGYNEKLF
NA	TRBV28	TRBJ2-3	TSSLGGASTQY
many	TRBV20-1	TRBJ2-7	SASSTSWGGGAPGEQY
NA	TRBV7-2	TRBJ2-1	ASSYTGQGDNEQF
many	TRBV15	TRBJ2-1	ATSGGRGAYNEQF
many	TRBV20-1	TRBJ2-2	SARYSGAFTGELF
NA	TRBV6-6	TRBJ2-1	SSSYSTRLGGDNEQF
many	TRBV5-4	TRBJ1-1	ASSSSGSEAF
NA	TRBV20-1	TRBJ1-1	SALDRARVDEAF
NA	TRBV10-3	TRBJ2-1	AIRADTGTGGNEQF
many	TRBV5-1	TRBJ2-5	ASTGTGGQETQY
many	TRBV6-5	TRBJ2-1	ASSYLGAGGSYNEQF
many	TRBV28	TRBJ1-2	ASSSGGQGYGYT
NA	TRBV28	TRBJ2-7	ASSERTAKEIQY
many	TRBV3-1	TRBJ1-6	ASSPRHYGSPLH
many	TRBV28	TRBJ1-5	ASSAFTTPQH
NA	TRBV18	TRBJ2-1	ASSPPDRGPYNEQF
NA	TRBV4-1	TRBJ1-5	ASQDGRNQPQH
many	TRBV20-1	TRBJ2-1	SAQNSGGYNEQF
many	TRBV20-1	TRBJ2-7	SARGTVEQY
NA	TRBV28	TRBJ2-3	ASSLIGGGRAQY
many	TRBV5-1	TRBJ2-1	ASSFGTRQF
many	TRBV10-3	TRBJ2-5	AISESLAVETQY
many	TRBV4-1	TRBJ2-3	ASSQDWGLDTQY
many	TRBV2	TRBJ2-7	ASSDLMVESYEQY
many	TRBV15	TRBJ2-5	ATNHPTRTGQETQY
many	TRBV4-1	TRBJ2-3	ASGGDTQY
many	TRBV29-1	TRBJ2-7	SVERQGIDEQY
many	TRBV3-1	TRBJ2-1	ASSQNGRDEQF
NA	TRBV7-3	TRBJ2-7	ASSFYICSARIRRPYEQY